These 23 T cell receptor beta chains were all obtained from the same sample, sequenced in a study of blood T cell repertoires in COVID-19. The method was immunoSEQ multiplex PCR; TCRdb's version includes in-frame clones alone and lacks a portion of them. The sample carries hundreds of thousands of clones, 75% to 90% recorded once. Sequencing was carried out using peripheral blood. These receptors originate from a woman in her seventies with COVID-19, enrolled during active disease.

The chain links TRBV15 to TRBJ1-3, with a tentative D call TRBD1 (6 bases). Trimming stripped 5 bases from V and 4 bases from J, with 15 bases between. This CDR3 is 15 amino acids long. The germline V gene has CDR1 LNHNV and CDR2 YYDKDF (reference sequence). CDR3 amino acids: CATSDGQLSGNTIYF. CDR3 coding DNA: TGTGCCACCAGCGACGGACAGTTGAGCGGAAACACCATATATTTT.

The chain is built from TRBV5-8 and TRBJ2-7; TRBD2 matches at 8 bases. CDR3 length: 15 amino acids. Trimming removed 3 bases from V and 4 bases from J; junction bases left unmatched: 9. Germline V gene lookup returns CDR1 SGHTS and CDR2 YDEGEE. CDR3 sequence (DNA): TGTGCCAGCAGCTCGAGCCGGGGGGGCGTTTACGAGCAGTACTTC. Its protein product is CASSSSRGGVYEQYF.

The CDR3 nucleotides read TGTGCCAGTAGGATACAGGGGGCTCTTGGCTACACCTTC. This translates into CASRIQGALGYTF. V gene TRBV19 combines with J gene TRBJ1-2; 9 nucleotides agree with TRBD1. J lost 7 bases, V lost 6 bases, and 6 bases had no gene match. The germline V gene encodes CDR1 LNHDA and CDR2 SQIVND (reference sequence). This CDR3 contains 13 residues. Looking up the rest from reference TRBV19 and TRBJ1-2 gives the full variable domain: DGGITQSPKYLFRKEGQNVTLSCEQNLNHDAMYWYRQDPGQGLRLIYYSQIVNDFQKGDIAEGYSVSREKKESFPLTVTSAQKNPTAFYLCASRIQGALGYTFGSGTRLTVV.

The chain employs TRBV4-1 and TRBJ1-5, with D perhaps TRBD1 (5 bases). Germline CDR1 is MGHRA and CDR2 is YSYEKL. V was trimmed by 1 base and J by 4 bases, leaving 8 bases between them. This CDR3 comprises 14 residues. The CDR3 here is CASSQGRTNQPQHF. CDR3 in DNA: TGCGCCAGCAGCCAAGGACGGACAAATCAGCCCCAGCATTTT.

The chain recombines TRBV5-1 with TRBJ1-1; 11 bases fit TRBD1. J gave up 7 bases and V 4 bases, and 9 bases lay outside the gene matches. The CDR3 is 15 amino acids. Germline V lookup: CDR1 SGHRS, CDR2 YFSETQ. CDR3 in amino acids: CASSTRDRGGSEAFF. In DNA form, the CDR3 reads TGCGCCAGCAGCACCCGGGACAGGGGGGGCAGTGAAGCTTTCTTT.

The chain carries TRBV4-3 and TRBJ1-6; no reliable D call. This CDR3 is built from 15 residues. V was shortened by 6 bases and J by 10 bases, with 19 bases between the two germline ends. Germline loops: CDR1 LGHNA, CDR2 YSLEER. The CDR3 here is CASSTSSGLGSPLHF. CDR3 DNA: TGCGCCAGCAGTACATCTAGCGGGTTGGGGTCACCCCTCCACTTT.

The chain recombines TRBV12-3 or TRBV12-4 with TRBJ1-1, with D possibly TRBD1 on 5 matching bases. V was trimmed by 8 bases and J by 4 bases, leaving 14 bases between them. This CDR3 comprises 13 residues. The CDR3 region has the DNA TGTGCCAGCGCGGGTTGGGGGGGCACTGAAGCTTTCTTT. Amino acid sequence: CASAGWGGTEAFF.

The chain couples TRBV28 to TRBJ2-2; 14 bases agree with TRBD2. Germline V gives CDR1 MDHEN, CDR2 SYDVKM. This CDR3 spans 16 amino acids. With 5 bases clipped from V and 4 bases from J, the junction kept 3 bases outside the gene matches. The CDR3 DNA reads as TGTGCCAGCAGTCCCGGGACTAGCGGGGGCACCGGGGAGCTGTTTTTT. It translates to CASSPGTSGGTGELFF.

This rearrangement joins TRBV19 to TRBJ1-2, with no clear D. Germline V lookup: CDR1 LNHDA, CDR2 SQIVND (reference sequence). The CDR3 contains 14 residues. Trimming took off 1 base at V and 4 bases at J, with 10 bases between the two ends. The CDR3 loop reads CASSIGEGGYGYTF. The DNA of the CDR3 is TGTGCCAGTAGTATAGGAGAGGGTGGCTATGGCTACACCTTC. The full variable domain, completed using reference TRBV19 and TRBJ1-2, is DGGITQSPKYLFRKEGQNVTLSCEQNLNHDAMYWYRQDPGQGLRLIYYSQIVNDFQKGDIAEGYSVSREKKESFPLTVTSAQKNPTAFYLCASSIGEGGYGYTFGSGTRLTVV.

The chain carries TRBV18 and TRBJ2-3, with D unclear. In germline, CDR1 is KGHSH, CDR2 LQKENI. Trimming cost V 1 base and J 3 bases, with 5 bases left between them. The CDR3 has 13 amino acids. The DNA for the CDR3 is TGTGCCAGCTCACCACTAGATACAGATACGCAGTATTTT. It yields the protein CASSPLDTDTQYF.

V is TRBV5-6 and J is TRBJ1-5, with 9 bases identical to TRBD1. Germline V gene sequence: CDR1 SGHDT, CDR2 YYEEEE. The CDR3 has 16 amino acids. Losses at the gene ends were 5 bases for V and 4 bases for J; bases not matched to a gene: 10. The CDR3 sequence: CASRRTGDESNQPQHF. In DNA form, the CDR3 reads TGTGCCAGCAGAAGGACAGGGGACGAGTCTAATCAGCCCCAGCATTTT. The full variable domain, its missing parts supplied by reference TRBV5-6 and TRBJ1-5, is DAGVTQSPTHLIKTRGQQVTLRCSPKSGHDTVSWYQQALGQGPQFIFQYYEEEERQRGNFPDRFSGHQFPNYSSELNVNALLLGDSALYLCASRRTGDESNQPQHFGDGTRLSIL.

The chain has TRBV9 and TRBJ2-2; no clear D gene. Germline CDR1 is SGDLS and CDR2 is YYNGEE. CDR3 length: 13 residues. Trimming stripped 1 base from V and 5 bases from J, with 6 bases between. The CDR3 here is CASSVRGTGELFF. CDR3 coding DNA: TGTGCCAGCAGCGTAAGAGGAACCGGGGAGCTGTTTTTT.

This chain links TRBV9 with TRBJ2-3, with unresolved D. CDR1 is SGDLS and CDR2 is YYNGEE in the germline V gene. The CDR3 consists of 13 residues. V lost 2 bases and J 4 bases, leaving 8 bases between the germline ends. CDR3 amino acids: CASSVRPADTQYF. Here the CDR3 DNA reads TGTGCCAGCAGCGTCAGGCCGGCAGATACGCAGTATTTT.

The J gene is TRBJ2-3, the V gene TRBV6-2 or TRBV6-3; D might be TRBD2 (6 bases). Per the germline V gene, CDR1 is MNHEY and CDR2 is SVGEGT. V was pared by 0 bases and J by 1 base, with 14 bases between. The CDR3 contains 17 residues. In DNA form, the CDR3 reads TGTGCCAGCAGTTACTCCCTCCACGAGCGGGGCACAGATACGCAGTATTTT. Translated, it gives CASSYSLHERGTDTQYF.

The rearrangement uses TRBV25-1 and TRBJ1-2, with TRBD1 identical over 9 bases. J was trimmed by 9 bases and V by 1 base; bases with no gene match: 9. Germline CDR1 reads MGHDK; CDR2 reads SYGVNS. CDR3 length equals 15 residues. The CDR3 region is CASSESGTGIRRYTF. The CDR3 nucleotides are TGTGCCAGCAGTGAATCCGGGACAGGGATCCGTCGCTACACCTTC.

The V call is TRBV10-2, the J call TRBJ1-1, with D hard to call. Trimming pared 6 bases from V and 5 bases from J, leaving 10 bases between. The CDR3 is made up of 12 amino acids. CDR1 is WSHSY and CDR2 is SAAADI in the germline V gene. In DNA, the CDR3 is TGCGCCAGCAGACTCCCGGGGACTGAAGCTTTCTTT. Translating gives CASRLPGTEAFF.

V usage is TRBV19 and J usage is TRBJ1-2; maybe TRBD1 (5 bases). Germline V gives CDR1 LNHDA, CDR2 SQIVND (reference sequence). The CDR3 extends over 18 amino acids. Trimming took off 0 bases at V and 3 bases at J, with 20 bases between the two ends. The CDR3: CASSIDGGDFGKYYGYTF. Written as DNA, the CDR3 is TGTGCCAGTAGTATAGATGGAGGGGACTTCGGGAAATACTATGGCTACACCTTC.

The chain employs TRBV5-7 and TRBJ1-4, with TRBD1 matching 8 bases. TRBV5-7 is an ORF, and what it does is uncertain. Trimming removed 4 bases from V and 5 bases from J; junction bases left unmatched: 4. This CDR3 spans 14 amino acids. CDR3 residues: CASSQDRVNEKLFF. The CDR3 nucleotides read TGTGCCAGCAGCCAGGACAGGGTAAATGAAAAACTGTTTTTT.

V is TRBV5-1 and J is TRBJ2-7; maybe TRBD1 (5 bases). The CDR3 consists of 14 residues. Germline CDR1 SGHRS, CDR2 YFSETQ. V lost 0 bases to trimming and J lost 2 bases, with 9 bases between them. CDR3 amino acids: CASSLAGHPYEQYF. The CDR3 region has the DNA TGCGCCAGCAGCTTGGCAGGACACCCCTACGAGCAGTACTTC.

The CDR3 coding sequence is TGTGCCAGCAGCAAAGGGGGGGGTAGAGGGACAGGGCAAGACGGGTCCTACGAGCAGTACTTC. Translating it yields CASSKGGGRGTGQDGSYEQYF. V is TRBV21-1 and J is TRBJ2-7; the listed D gene, TRBD1, was not tested against the DNA. TRBV21-1 represents a pseudogene. This CDR3 has 21 amino acids.

This chain links TRBV18 with TRBJ1-1; the D gene is possibly TRBD1 (6 bases). The CDR3 is 15 residues long. Germline V gene sequence: CDR1 KGHSH, CDR2 LQKENI. The ends were cut back, 4 bases at V and 4 bases at J, with 16 bases in the middle. CDR3 amino acids: CASSLYREGSTEAFF. In DNA, the CDR3 is TGTGCCAGCTCACTCTACAGGGAAGGAAGCACTGAAGCTTTCTTT.

Notes on this clone: Since no conserved phenylalanine or tryptophan closes the CDR3, a read error is the likely cause. No DNA is shown, since the ends of the CDR3 on it are uncertain; the CDR3 is the one TCRdb lists. The chain is built from TRBV3-1 (or the pseudogene TRBV3-2) and TRBJ2-7; TRBD1, as called in the table, went unchecked against the DNA. CDR1 and CDR2 from the germline V gene are LGHDT and YNNKEL (reference sequence). The CDR3 totals 12 residues, both ends included. The CDR3 spells CASSQDSARVSL.

This clone was observed at least ten times. Other DNA sequences within the sample encode an identical CDR3. The chain links TRBV12-3 or TRBV12-4 to TRBJ2-1; no definite D call. This CDR3 comprises 11 residues. The ends were cut back, 6 bases at V and 5 bases at J, with 5 bases in the middle. DNA for the CDR3: TGTGCCAGCAGCCCAGACAATGAGCAGTTCTTC. The encoded protein is CASSPDNEQFF.